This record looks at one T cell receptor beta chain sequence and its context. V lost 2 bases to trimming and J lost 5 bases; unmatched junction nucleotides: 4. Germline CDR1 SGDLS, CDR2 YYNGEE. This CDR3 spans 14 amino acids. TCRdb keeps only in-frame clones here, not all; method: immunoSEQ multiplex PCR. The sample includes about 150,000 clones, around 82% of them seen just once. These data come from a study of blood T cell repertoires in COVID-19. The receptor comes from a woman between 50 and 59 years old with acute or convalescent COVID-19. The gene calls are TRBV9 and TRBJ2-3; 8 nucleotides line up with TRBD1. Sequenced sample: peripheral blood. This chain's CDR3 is CASSVGQDLDTQYF. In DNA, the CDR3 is TGTGCCAGCAGCGTGGGACAGGACCTAGATACGCAGTATTTT.